This T cell receptor beta chain came from a study of T cell changes during pregnancy in multiple sclerosis (dated by TCRdb to about 2019). Turning to the overall study: Changes in the T cell repertoire over the course of pregnancy were examined in this study in women with multiple sclerosis.

The junction shows trimming of 6 bases on V and 0 bases on J, plus 9 bases between the germline ends. CDR3 length: 14 amino acids, cysteine to phenylalanine. Only the CDR3 part of the read is kept: 42 bases, read in frame from the first base. For CDR1 and CDR2, the germline V gene lists SNHLY and FYNNEI. Library creation used the immunoSEQ multiplex PCR assay. TCRdb's version of the immuneACCESS table is confined to in-frame rearrangements and falls short of the full clone set. An unresolved V gene accounts for under half of the shortfall where checked; the remainder is of unknown origin. Within this sample are under 50,000 clones, with around 92% of them counted one time only. The ten largest account for about 0.8% of the sample. In the case of this clone: Its antigen remains undetermined. Base qualities are not at hand, and no much larger clone is one base apart.

Here the sequenced sample was CD4+ T cells from peripheral blood mononuclear cells, taken in the third trimester of pregnancy. The origin of this receptor is a female donor with multiple sclerosis, enrolled in a pregnancy study. The chain is assembled from TRBV2 and TRBJ1-5, with the D gene not clear enough to name. The CDR3 region reads CASRQTDSNQPQHF. The DNA is TGTGCCAGCAGACAAACAGATAGCAATCAGCCCCAGCATTTT. Here the CDR3 is joined to the reference TRBV2 and TRBJ1-5 genes, and the full variable domain is: EPEVTQTPSHQVTQMGQEVILRCVPISNHLYFYWYRQILGQKVEFLVSFYNNEISEKSEIFDDQFSVERPDGSNFTLKIRSTKLEDSAMYFCASRQTDSNQPQHFGDGTRLSIL.